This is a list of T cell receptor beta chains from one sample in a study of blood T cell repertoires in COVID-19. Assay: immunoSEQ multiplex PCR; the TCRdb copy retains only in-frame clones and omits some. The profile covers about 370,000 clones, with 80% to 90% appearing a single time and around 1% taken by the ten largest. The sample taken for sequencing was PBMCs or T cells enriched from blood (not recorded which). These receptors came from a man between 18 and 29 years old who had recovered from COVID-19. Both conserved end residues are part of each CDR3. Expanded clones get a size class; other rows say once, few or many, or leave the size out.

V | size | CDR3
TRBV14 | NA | CASSQVPTSLANEQFF
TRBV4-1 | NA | CASSQVARGGRMYF
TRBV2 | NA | CASSVPVTLADHYNEQFF
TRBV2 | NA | CASRRDGYEQYF
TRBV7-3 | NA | CASSFGEGKPQHF
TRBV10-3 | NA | CAISARGNTEAFF
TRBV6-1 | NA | CASSERDSSPLHF
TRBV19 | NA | CASSIGLAGGRETQYF
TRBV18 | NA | CASSPSGSMAGEQYF
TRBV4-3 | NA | CASSQDLGDFSSYNEQFF
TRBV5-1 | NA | CASSIRQGNTEAFF
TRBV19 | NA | CATRSYGYTF
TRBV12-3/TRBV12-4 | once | CASSPDDTYGYTF
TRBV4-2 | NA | CASSSANTGELFF
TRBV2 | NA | CASSAGTSGYNEQFF
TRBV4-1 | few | CASSDLSGANVLTF
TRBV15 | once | CATTRGRLIDTDTQYF
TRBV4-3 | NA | CASSLPNGREQFF
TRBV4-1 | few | CASSQDMDRPGIYF
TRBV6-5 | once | CASSYLPVGRVNEQFF
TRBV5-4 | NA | CASSATGAVTEAFF
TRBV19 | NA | CASSIGGVTSAEQYF
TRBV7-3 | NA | CASTPGTGVTNEQFF
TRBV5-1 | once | CASSQPTGVEAFF
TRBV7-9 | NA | CASSSPNTGHYGYTF
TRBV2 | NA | CASSEQGNTEAFF
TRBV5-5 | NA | CASSFGPVQMNTEAFF
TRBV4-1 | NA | CASSPAGGAHSGSPLHF
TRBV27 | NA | CASSLRQTLTLHF
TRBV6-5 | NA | CASSHQIVDYGYTF
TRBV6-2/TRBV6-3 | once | CASSYEREHPADTQYF
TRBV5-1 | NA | CASSPGTIQNEKLFF
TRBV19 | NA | CASSISGVGGTEAFF
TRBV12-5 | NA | CASGLGLEVNEQFF
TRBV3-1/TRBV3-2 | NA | CASSQGVRGAGSEAFF
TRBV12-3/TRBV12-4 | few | CASTQSADTQYF
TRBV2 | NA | CASRTEINSPLHF
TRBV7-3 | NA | CASSFRGKGYGYTF
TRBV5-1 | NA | CASSLDSQETQYF
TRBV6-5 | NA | CASRPAQDRVYEQYF
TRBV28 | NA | CASFRVWGNQPQHF
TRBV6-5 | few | CASSYDREVFGNTIYF